This T cell receptor (beta chain) was sequenced in a study of blood T cell repertoires in COVID-19. Looking at the study overall: PBMCs, B-cell-depleted T cells, or T cells were the source of the cDNA or gDNA that made up the material.

Per the original data handling: Estimates of nucleated cell counts were drawn from the amplification of reference gene primers. This table comes from immunoSEQ multiplex PCR, and its TCRdb copy is limited to in-frame clones, with some not included. D and trimming come from the DNA, and the V and J calls and clone size come from that table. The sample consists of about 170,000 clones, roughly 83% of them appearing once. CDR1 and CDR2 (germline): MNHEY, SMNVEV (reference sequence). Trimming took 5 bases from V and 5 from J; bases not matched to a gene: 14. The CDR3 is 17 residues long. Sequencing was performed on peripheral blood. The TCR comes from a woman over 75 with active or convalescent COVID-19. The chain combines TRBV27 with TRBJ2-2, with 7 bases identical to TRBD2. CDR3 sequence (DNA): TGTGCCAGCAGTAACCGAGGGGCGGGGGTAGGAACCGGGGAGCTGTTTTTT. Protein product: CASSNRGAGVGTGELFF.